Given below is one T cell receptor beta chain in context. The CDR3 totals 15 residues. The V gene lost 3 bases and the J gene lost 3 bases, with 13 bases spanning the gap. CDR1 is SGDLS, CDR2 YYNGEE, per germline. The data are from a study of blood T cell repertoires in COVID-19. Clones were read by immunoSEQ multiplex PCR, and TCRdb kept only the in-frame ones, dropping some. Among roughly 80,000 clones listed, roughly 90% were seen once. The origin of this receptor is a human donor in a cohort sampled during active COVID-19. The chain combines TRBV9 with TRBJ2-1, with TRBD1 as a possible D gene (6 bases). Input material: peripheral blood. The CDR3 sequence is CASSERPDSYNEQFF. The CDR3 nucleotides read TGTGCCAGCAGCGAGAGACCGGACAGCTACAATGAGCAGTTCTTC. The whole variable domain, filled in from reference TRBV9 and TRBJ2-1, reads DSGVTQTPKHLITATGQRVTLRCSPRSGDLSVYWYQQSLDQGLQFLIQYYNGEERAKGNILERFSAQQFPDLHSELNLSSLELGDSALYFCASSERPDSYNEQFFGPGTRLTVL.